The T cell receptor (beta chain) described here comes from a study of vaccination and CD4 T cells after COVID-19. Study information: Median time from second vaccine dose to sampling was 72 days (14 to 241). The cells were exposed to overlapping spike peptides originating from SARS-CoV-2, HCoV-NL63, HCoV-OC43 and HCoV-229E for stimulation.

Stated treatment: approximately 9-day PBMC culture with coronavirus spike peptide pools or control peptides (ViraFEST assay). Cultures got half-medium changes with IL-2 on days 3 and 7. As to this clonotype: The antigen remains unidentified.

Trimming at V came to 1 base and at J to 5 bases, leaving 6 bases not matched to a gene. The CDR3 contains 16 residues. Cultured CD4+ T-cell DNA underwent Oncomine TCR Beta short-read sequencing. TCRdb independently ran MiXCR on the PCR reads; one entry per CDR3 protein. The sample holds around 3,900 distinct CDR3 sequences, over 20% seen once. The rearrangement joins TRBV12-3 or TRBV12-4 to TRBJ2-2; 8 positions match TRBD1. The origin of this receptor is a human donor who had recovered from COVID-19. The sample comprised CD4+ T cells from blood, cultured in vitro. CDR3 sequence reads: CASSLVRTGRTGELFF. The CDR3 nucleotides read TGTGCCAGCAGTTTAGTTAGGACAGGGAGGACCGGGGAGCTGTTTTTT.